One and the same sample provided the 21 T cell receptor beta chains below, sequenced in a study of blood T cell repertoires in COVID-19. Profiled with immunoSEQ multiplex PCR; TCRdb holds only in-frame clones, not every one. The sample consists of fewer than 350,000 clones, roughly 85% of them appearing once. The sequenced material came from PBMCs or T cells enriched from blood (not recorded which). These receptors all stem from a woman aged 45-65 years who had recovered from COVID-19.

This clone has a single count. The chain has TRBV18 and TRBJ1-1; D is unclear. Germline V CDR1 and CDR2: KGHSH, LQKENI. The CDR3 has 13 amino acids. V lost 9 bases and J lost 0, with 11 bases in between. DNA for the CDR3: TGTGCCAGTTTTCCCAGTTTGAACACTGAAGCTTTCTTT. Translation: CASFPSLNTEAFF.

The gene calls are TRBV5-1 and TRBJ2-2; TRBD1 matches at 9 bases. With V trimmed by 3 bases and J by 5 bases, 5 bases remained unmatched. CDR3 length equals 15 residues. The germline V gene encodes CDR1 SGHRS and CDR2 YFSETQ. CDR3 nucleotides: TGCGCCAGCAGCTGGGACAGGGCAACAACCGGGGAGCTGTTTTTT. This translates into CASSWDRATTGELFF. The full variable domain, rest sourced from reference TRBV5-1 and TRBJ2-2, is KAGVTQTPRYLIKTRGQQVTLSCSPISGHRSVSWYQQTPGQGLQFLFEYFSETQRNKGNFPGRFSGRQFSNSRSEMNVSTLELGDSALYLCASSWDRATTGELFFGEGSRLTVL.

The chain couples TRBV6-5 to TRBJ1-1; TRBD1 agrees at 7 bases. The germline gives CDR1 MNHEY, CDR2 SVGAGI. The CDR3 spans 16 residues. Trimming removed 4 bases from V and 1 base from J; junction bases left unmatched: 9. The CDR3 region has the DNA TGTGCCAGCAGTTCGACAGGGAAAGCGGCGAACACTGAAGCTTTCTTT. It codes for CASSSTGKAANTEAFF.

The CDR3 region is CASSFGTGVGSEAFF. DNA for the CDR3: TGTGCCAGCAGCTTTGGGACAGGCGTCGGGTCTGAAGCTTTCTTT. The V call is TRBV5-8, the J call TRBJ1-1; 8 nucleotides align to TRBD1. V shed 2 bases and J 6 bases; nucleotides not matched to a gene: 9. CDR3 length: 15 residues. Germline assignment: CDR1 SGHTS and CDR2 YDEGEE.

The chain employs TRBV7-2 and TRBJ2-5, with TRBD2 matching over 7 bases. The CDR3 spans 14 residues. The V gene's germline CDR1 is SGHTA and CDR2 FQGNSA. After removal of 8 bases from V and 3 bases from J, the junction contained 9 bases not matched to a gene. This CDR3 reads CASLLGGSKETQYF. The CDR3 DNA reads TGTGCCAGCTTACTAGGCGGGAGTAAAGAGACCCAGTACTTC.

The J gene is TRBJ2-7, the V gene TRBV4-1; 8 bases are a match to TRBD1. CDR3 length: 16 residues. After removal of 3 bases from V and 5 bases from J, the junction contained 12 bases not matched to a gene. From germline, CDR1 is MGHRA and CDR2 YSYEKL. Here the CDR3 reads CASSQEEDRVFDEQYF. CDR3 in DNA: TGCGCCAGCAGCCAGGAAGAGGACAGGGTCTTCGACGAGCAGTACTTC.

The rearrangement uses TRBV27 and TRBJ1-1; 9 bases map to TRBD1. Trimming at V came to 5 bases and at J to 1 base, leaving 5 bases not matched to a gene. This CDR3 has 15 residues. CDR1 is MNHEY and CDR2 is SMNVEV in the germline V gene (reference sequence). The CDR3 sequence: CASSGDREGNTEAFF. The DNA for the CDR3 is TGTGCCAGCAGTGGGGACAGGGAGGGGAACACTGAAGCTTTCTTT.

As DNA, the CDR3 is TGTGCCAGCAGTTGGGGGGGCCAGGGGGCATACGAGCAGTACTTC. This codes for CASSWGGQGAYEQYF. V is TRBV6-4 and J is TRBJ2-7; TRBD1 might be the D (8 bases). Trimming removed 5 bases from V and 4 bases from J, with 18 bases in between. This CDR3 spans 15 amino acids. Germline lookup yields CDR1 MRHNA and CDR2 SNTAGT.

J is TRBJ1-3 and V is TRBV7-9; TRBD1 aligns across 8 bases. The CDR3 is made up of 17 amino acids. Germline lookup yields CDR1 SEHNR and CDR2 FQNEAQ (reference sequence). V was clipped by 4 bases and J by 0 bases; unmatched bases: 8. The CDR3 loop reads CASSSGTGENSGNTIYF. CDR3 nucleotides: TGTGCCAGCAGCTCCGGGACAGGTGAAAACTCTGGAAACACCATATATTTT. Full variable domain (outside the CDR3, taken from reference TRBV7-9 and TRBJ1-3): DTGVSQNPRHKITKRGQNVTFRCDPISEHNRLYWYRQTLGQGPEFLTYFQNEAQLEKSRLLSDRFSAERPKGSFSTLEIQRTEQGDSAMYLCASSSGTGENSGNTIYFGEGSWLTVV.

J is TRBJ2-2 and V is TRBV27, with D maybe TRBD2 (6 bases). The germline V and J ends were trimmed by 1 base and 0 bases, with 9 bases remaining between them. The germline gives CDR1 MNHEY, CDR2 SMNVEV (reference sequence). The CDR3 has 16 residues. The DNA of the CDR3 is TGTGCCAGCAGTTTATACACGGGGGCGAACACCGGGGAGCTGTTTTTT. This codes for CASSLYTGANTGELFF.

CDR3 coding DNA: TGTGCCAGCAGCTTGTACAGGGGGCGGGAAAACATTCAGTACTTC. It codes for CASSLYRGRENIQYF. The chain has TRBV5-8 and TRBJ2-4; 9 bases agree with TRBD1. This CDR3 contains 15 residues. The J segment lost 5 bases and the V segment lost 1 base, leaving 4 bases of the junction unmatched. CDR1 and CDR2 from the germline V gene are SGHTS and YDEGEE.

V gene TRBV28 combines with J gene TRBJ1-1; 8 bases are shared with TRBD1. CDR3 length: 15 residues. V lost 5 bases to trimming and J lost 4 bases; unmatched junction nucleotides: 9. Germline CDR1 is MDHEN and CDR2 is SYDVKM. In nucleotides, the CDR3 is TGTGCCAGCAGTCCTCAAGGGACAGGCGGCACTGAAGCTTTCTTT. Translation gives CASSPQGTGGTEAFF.

This rearrangement joins TRBV7-8 to TRBJ2-1, with 10 bases aligning to TRBD2. CDR3 length: 17 amino acids. CDR1 SGHVS and CDR2 FQNEAQ come from the germline V gene. Germline trimming cut 3 bases from V and 10 bases from J; bases unmatched to any gene: 15. The CDR3, as DNA: TGTGCCAGCAGCTTTAGGCGTCTAGCGGGAGCGGCGGGAGAGCAGTTCTTC. Translation: CASSFRRLAGAAGEQFF.

V usage is TRBV6-4 and J usage is TRBJ2-1, with D perhaps TRBD2 (5 bases). Germline V gene data show CDR1 as MRHNA and CDR2 as SNTAGT. The CDR3 has 14 amino acids. V gave up 0 bases and J gave up 8 bases, with 11 bases separating them. This chain's CDR3 is CASSDSGGVDEQFF. The CDR3 coding sequence is TGTGCCAGCAGTGACTCTGGAGGAGTAGATGAGCAGTTCTTC.

This chain joins TRBV5-8 and TRBJ1-3; D ambiguous. V was cut by 4 bases and J by 0 bases, with 14 bases left in between. The CDR3 loop spans 16 amino acids. From germline, CDR1 is SGHTS and CDR2 YDEGEE. CDR3 in amino acids: CASSPRLQLSGNTIYF. CDR3 nucleotide sequence: TGTGCCAGCAGCCCGAGACTGCAACTCTCTGGAAACACCATATATTTT.

This chain links TRBV3-1 (or the pseudogene TRBV3-2) with TRBJ2-7; 7 bases are a match to TRBD2. Germline V lookup: CDR1 LGHDT, CDR2 YNNKEL (reference sequence). V was clipped by 0 bases and J by 4 bases; unmatched bases: 6. This CDR3 is 15 amino acids long. The CDR3 DNA reads as TGTGCCAGCAGCCAAGAAGTAGCTAGCGGTTACGAGCAGTACTTC. It specifies CASSQEVASGYEQYF.

V and J are TRBV5-1 and TRBJ2-2, with 8 bases lining up with TRBD1. With V trimmed by 5 bases and J by 1 base, 7 bases remained unmatched. Germline V lookup: CDR1 SGHRS, CDR2 YFSETQ. The CDR3 runs 16 residues. The CDR3: CASSVYGTGNTGELFF. In DNA, the CDR3 is TGCGCCAGCAGTGTTTATGGGACAGGGAACACCGGGGAGCTGTTTTTT.

In its sample, this clone was seen a few times. The chain carries TRBV7-8 and TRBJ2-7, with D tentatively TRBD2 (5 bases). The CDR3 is 13 residues long. Trimming left V 0 bases short and J 6 bases short, with 9 bases between. CDR1 and CDR2 from the germline V gene are SGHVS and FQNEAQ. The chain's CDR3 is CASSLALGSEQYF. For the CDR3, the DNA is TGTGCCAGCAGCTTAGCGCTGGGGAGCGAGCAGTACTTC.

The rearrangement links TRBV10-2 to TRBJ1-5, with D maybe TRBD1 (6 bases). The V gene's germline CDR1 is WSHSY and CDR2 SAAADI. Between the trimmed V and J ends, which lost 7 bases and 0 bases, there was a span of 13 bases. CDR3 length: 15 amino acids. CDR3 DNA sequence: TGCGCCAGCAAGGGGGAGACAAATAGCAATCAGCCCCAGCATTTT. Translating it yields CASKGETNSNQPQHF.

The chain links TRBV7-2 to TRBJ2-1, with TRBD1 identical over 9 bases. Germline CDR1 reads SGHTA; CDR2 reads FQGNSA. Trimming at V came to 5 bases and at J to 10 bases, leaving 6 bases not matched to a gene. The CDR3 extends over 13 amino acids. The CDR3 nucleotides read TGTGCCAGCAGCCCGGGACAGGGTAGGGAGCAGTTCTTC. Protein: CASSPGQGREQFF.

CDR3 in amino acids: CASSSQGWGNYGYTF. CDR3 sequence (DNA): TGTGCCAGCAGTTCACAGGGGTGGGGTAACTATGGCTACACCTTC. The chain is built from TRBV7-2 and TRBJ1-2, with 7 bases fitting TRBD1. Germline V gives CDR1 SGHTA, CDR2 FQGNSA. The J segment lost 1 base and the V segment lost 6 bases, leaving 8 bases of the junction unmatched. The CDR3 loop spans 15 amino acids.